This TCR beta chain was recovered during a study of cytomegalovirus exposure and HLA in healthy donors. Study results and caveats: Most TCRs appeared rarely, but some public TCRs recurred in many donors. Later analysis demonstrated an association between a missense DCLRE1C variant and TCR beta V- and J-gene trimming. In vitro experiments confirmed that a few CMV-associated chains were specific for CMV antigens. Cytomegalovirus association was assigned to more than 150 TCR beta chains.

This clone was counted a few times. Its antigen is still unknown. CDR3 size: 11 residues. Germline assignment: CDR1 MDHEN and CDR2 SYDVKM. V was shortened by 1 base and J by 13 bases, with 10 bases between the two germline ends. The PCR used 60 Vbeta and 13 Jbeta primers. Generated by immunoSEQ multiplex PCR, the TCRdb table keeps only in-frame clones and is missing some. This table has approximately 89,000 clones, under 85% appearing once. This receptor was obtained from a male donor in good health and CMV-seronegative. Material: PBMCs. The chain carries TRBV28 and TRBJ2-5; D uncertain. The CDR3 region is CASSLYQEMYF. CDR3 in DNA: TGTGCCAGCAGTTTATATCAGGAAATGTACTTC.